The next 28 T cell receptor beta chains were all read from a single sample in a study of T cell repertoires in cytomegalovirus infection. TCRdb independently ran MiXCR on the reads; one entry per CDR3 protein. The top ten clones hold more than 20% of a sample with about 490,000 distinct CDR3 sequences, approximately 15% of them seen once. The sample was CD8+ T cells from PBMCs. The receptors come from a human donor in good health (CMV status not recorded). Some clones in this sample may be carry-over from other donors' samples.

This rearrangement joins TRBV30 to TRBJ1-4; TRBD1 might be the D (5 bases). This CDR3 contains 15 residues. V lost 3 bases, J lost 4 bases, and 15 bases lay in between. The germline gives CDR1 GTSNPN, CDR2 SVGIG (reference sequence). The CDR3 DNA reads TGTGCCTGGAGCGGGGCGATGGACCTTAATGAAAAACTGTTTTTT. Encoded protein: CAWSGAMDLNEKLFF.

Ten or more counts support this clonotype. This chain uses TRBV7-9 with TRBJ2-1; the D gene is possibly TRBD1 (6 bases). The V gene lost 3 bases and the J gene lost 7 bases, with 16 bases spanning the gap. Per germline, CDR1 SEHNR and CDR2 FQNEAQ (reference sequence). The CDR3 has 15 residues. The CDR3 region is CASSLIVGTQNEQFF. The CDR3 nucleotides are TGTGCCAGCAGCTTGATTGTGGGGACACAAAATGAGCAGTTCTTC.

The chain joins TRBV4-1 to TRBJ1-2; D may be TRBD1 (6 bases). Trimming removed 4 bases at V and 4 bases at J, with 19 bases between. The CDR3 consists of 16 residues. In germline, CDR1 is MGHRA, CDR2 YSYEKL. CDR3 region: CASSPRGLFRGYGYTF. The CDR3, as DNA: TGCGCCAGCAGCCCCAGGGGCTTATTTCGGGGCTATGGCTACACCTTC.

With respect to this clonotype: A read error is likely, as this CDR3 ends without the conserved phenylalanine or tryptophan. This chain joins TRBV13 and TRBJ2-7; TRBD2 agrees at 9 bases. With 3 bases clipped from V and 4 bases from J, the junction kept 4 bases outside the gene matches. Germline V CDR1 and CDR2: PRHDT, FYEKMQ (reference sequence). The CDR3 runs 14 residues. The CDR3 region is CASSFASGMYEQYL. In DNA, the CDR3 is TGTGCCAGCAGCTTCGCTAGCGGGATGTACGAGCAGTACTTA.

This clonotype has a count of ten or more. The rearrangement links TRBV5-5 to TRBJ2-1; D is perhaps TRBD2 (5 bases). This CDR3 is built from 13 residues. The V and J ends lost 1 base and 8 bases respectively, with 10 bases between them. CDR1 and CDR2 (germline): SGHKS, YYEKEE (reference sequence). The CDR3 nucleotides are TGTGCCAGCAGCTTGACCTGGCGGGATGAGCAGTTCTTC. This translates into CASSLTWRDEQFF.

The rearrangement joins TRBV30 to TRBJ1-1; a weak D match, TRBD1 (6 bases). CDR1 is GTSNPN and CDR2 is SVGIG in the germline V gene (reference sequence). CDR3 length: 15 residues. V lost 2 bases, J lost 3 bases, and 16 bases lay in between. The CDR3 nucleotides are TGTGCCTGGAGTTTAGGGGGAGGGACGGACACTGAAGCTTTCTTT. Protein product: CAWSLGGGTDTEAFF.

This clonotype came up a few times. The chain combines TRBV10-3 with TRBJ2-7; 9 nucleotides agree with TRBD2. J lost 4 bases, V lost 3 bases, and 7 bases had no gene match. Germline V CDR1 and CDR2: ENHRY, SYGVKD. This CDR3 is built from 15 residues. The CDR3: CAISDWRGGQYEQYF. For the CDR3, the DNA is TGTGCCATCAGTGACTGGCGGGGGGGCCAGTACGAGCAGTACTTC.

The chain links TRBV4-2 to TRBJ2-7, with a possible D match to TRBD2 (5 bases). Trimming took 0 bases from V and 0 from J, leaving 9 bases between them. The CDR3 sequence is 15 residues long. Per the germline V gene, CDR1 is LGHNA and CDR2 is YNFKEQ. This chain's CDR3 is CASSQEGEGSYEQYF. The CDR3 coding sequence is TGTGCCAGCAGCCAAGAAGGAGAGGGCTCCTACGAGCAGTACTTC.

V and J are TRBV27 and TRBJ2-7; D gene ambiguous. The CDR3 is 14 residues long. V gave up 2 bases and J gave up 2 bases, with 10 bases separating them. CDR1 is MNHEY, CDR2 SMNVEV, per germline (reference sequence). The CDR3 DNA sequence: TGTGCCAGCAGTTTACGGCGGCGGACCTACGAGCAGTACTTC. Amino acid sequence: CASSLRRRTYEQYF.

The rearrangement links TRBV10-3 to TRBJ1-6, with TRBD1 matching over 7 bases. The junction had 11 bases not matched to a gene; V was cut back by 11 bases and J by 7 bases. Germline loops: CDR1 ENHRY, CDR2 SYGVKD. This CDR3 region has 14 residues. CDR3 DNA sequence: TGTGCCGCTTTTAAGGGGACAGCAAATTCACCCCTCCACTTT. Translated, it gives CAAFKGTANSPLHF.

This clonotype was recorded many times. CDR3 sequence: CASSSGTGLNTEAFF. In nucleotides, the CDR3 is TGTGCCAGCAGCTCCGGGACAGGGCTGAACACTGAAGCTTTCTTT. This chain joins TRBV7-9 and TRBJ1-1; 9 bases line up with TRBD1. Trimming at V came to 4 bases and at J to 0 bases, leaving 3 bases not matched to a gene. The CDR3 length is 15 residues. The germline CDR1 and CDR2 sequences are SEHNR and FQNEAQ (reference sequence).

The table lists this clonotype with many counts. The V gene is TRBV27, the J gene TRBJ1-2; D gene uncertain. Germline CDR1 reads MNHEY; CDR2 reads SMNVEV (reference sequence). The length of the CDR3 is 13 residues. V lost 2 bases and J lost 4, with 8 bases in between. In nucleotides, the CDR3 is TGTGCCAGCAGTTTAAGCAGGTTCTATGGCTACACCTTC. This translates into CASSLSRFYGYTF.

This chain joins TRBV27 and TRBJ1-4, with D unclear. CDR3 length: 14 residues. Between the trimmed V and J ends, which lost 5 bases and 8 bases, there was a span of 15 bases. The germline V gene has CDR1 MNHEY and CDR2 SMNVEV (reference sequence). In DNA, the CDR3 is TGTGCCAGCAGTCTCCCGGGAACGGGGGAAAAACTGTTTTTT. Encoded protein: CASSLPGTGEKLFF.

This clonotype was detected ten times or more. The chain combines TRBV7-6 with TRBJ2-7; D may be TRBD2 (5 bases). Germline V gene data show CDR1 as SGHVS and CDR2 as FNYEAQ. The V gene lost 3 bases and the J gene lost 4 bases, with 13 bases spanning the gap. The CDR3 sequence is 14 residues long. The CDR3 reads CASSFPASGYEQYF. CDR3 DNA: TGTGCCAGCAGCTTTCCGGCAAGCGGATACGAGCAGTACTTC.

This clonotype was seen repeatedly, ten times or more. This chain links TRBV12-3 or TRBV12-4 with TRBJ2-5, with 8 bases fitting TRBD1. With V trimmed by 5 bases and J by 5 bases, 7 bases remained unmatched. The CDR3 sequence is 14 residues long. CDR3 in amino acids: CASSPRTGPETQYF. The CDR3 DNA reads TGTGCCAGCAGTCCTCGGACAGGGCCGGAGACCCAGTACTTC.

This clonotype has a count of ten or more. The rearrangement uses TRBV28 and TRBJ2-7; 9 bases match TRBD1. The CDR3 is 14 residues long. With 6 bases clipped from V and 1 base from J, the junction kept 4 bases outside the gene matches. CDR1 is MDHEN, CDR2 SYDVKM, per germline. CDR3 region: CASSFGTGSYEQYF. The CDR3 coding sequence is TGTGCCAGCAGCTTTGGGACAGGGTCCTACGAGCAGTACTTC.

This chain uses TRBV28 with TRBJ1-6; D remains ambiguous. Germline V lookup: CDR1 MDHEN, CDR2 SYDVKM. Trimming removed 5 bases at V and 0 bases at J, with 14 bases between. CDR3 length: 17 amino acids. The CDR3 sequence is CASSPPVGSSYNSPLHF. Here the CDR3 DNA reads TGTGCCAGCAGTCCCCCCGTGGGGAGCTCCTATAATTCACCCCTCCACTTT.

Ten or more counts support this clonotype. The chain carries TRBV12-3 or TRBV12-4 and TRBJ1-2; tentatively, D is TRBD1 (5 bases). There are 16 residues in the CDR3. V dropped 3 bases and J dropped 2 bases, with 16 bases sitting between them. Here the CDR3 DNA reads TGTGCCAGCAGTTTGGTCCGACAGACCGAAAACTATGGCTACACCTTC. It translates to CASSLVRQTENYGYTF.

This clonotype was counted only a few times. Here the CDR3 DNA reads TGTGCCAGCAGCGTAGATGGTGCGGGGGCGAGAGTGGATACGCAGTATTTT. Translating gives CASSVDGAGARVDTQYF. The V gene is TRBV9, the J gene TRBJ2-3, with D possibly matching TRBD2 (7 bases). The length of the CDR3 is 17 residues. The V gene's germline CDR1 is SGDLS and CDR2 YYNGEE. Deletions cut 0 bases from V and 6 bases from J, with 20 bases between.

This clonotype was seen many times. This rearrangement joins TRBV28 to TRBJ2-7; 15 nucleotides agree with TRBD2. Per the germline V gene, CDR1 is MDHEN and CDR2 is SYDVKM. The J segment lost 7 bases and the V segment lost 5 bases, leaving 6 bases of the junction unmatched. CDR3 length equals 15 residues. CDR3 protein: CASSPWTSGRAEQYF. Here the CDR3 DNA reads TGTGCCAGCAGTCCATGGACTAGCGGGAGGGCTGAGCAGTACTTC.

This clonotype appeared many times. The V gene is TRBV6-5, the J gene TRBJ2-1; TRBD2 matches at 16 bases. The junction had 6 bases not matched to a gene; V was cut back by 5 bases and J by 8 bases. Germline assignment: CDR1 MNHEY and CDR2 SVGAGI. This CDR3 has 16 residues. CDR3 sequence reads: CASSKGTSGGAYEQFF. DNA for the CDR3: TGTGCCAGCAGTAAGGGGACTAGCGGGGGGGCATATGAGCAGTTCTTC.

This chain uses TRBV5-5 with TRBJ1-4, with D perhaps TRBD1 (6 bases). The germline V gene has CDR1 SGHKS and CDR2 YYEKEE (reference sequence). V was trimmed by 0 bases and J by 6 bases, leaving 18 bases between them. The CDR3 totals 17 residues. CDR3: CASSLAAYRARDEKLFF. DNA of the CDR3: TGTGCCAGCAGCTTGGCGGCGTACAGGGCGCGGGATGAAAAACTGTTTTTT.

The V gene is TRBV11-2, the J gene TRBJ1-1; no clear D. Trimming removed 5 bases from V and 2 bases from J, with 18 bases in between. The germline V gene has CDR1 SGHAT and CDR2 FQNNGV. This CDR3 is 16 amino acids long. CDR3 DNA: TGTGCCAGCAGCCAGTCCAAGATGGCAGACAACACTGAAGCTTTCTTT. It yields the protein CASSQSKMADNTEAFF.

This clonotype was detected ten times or more. The rearrangement links TRBV4-2 to TRBJ2-7, with TRBD2 matching 8 bases. The CDR3 length is 15 residues. Per germline, CDR1 LGHNA and CDR2 YNFKEQ. The V segment lost 1 base and the J segment 2 bases; nucleotides outside the gene matches: 4. In nucleotides, the CDR3 is TGTGCCAGCAGCCAAGGTACTAGCGGAACCTACGAGCAGTACTTC. This codes for CASSQGTSGTYEQYF.

A remark on this clonotype: In this CDR3 the conserved last residue, phenylalanine or tryptophan, is missing, so a read error is likely. J is TRBJ2-7 and V is TRBV10-3; 7 bases are shared with TRBD1. The CDR3 is 19 residues long. CDR1 is ENHRY, CDR2 SYGVKD, per germline. With V trimmed by 6 bases and J by 1 base, 21 bases remained unmatched. The CDR3 loop is CAISPVPSTGTVISYEQYL. The CDR3 DNA reads TGTGCCATCAGCCCTGTACCGTCCACCGGGACAGTGATATCCTACGAGCAGTACTTA.

This rearrangement joins TRBV7-3 to TRBJ2-7, with 9 bases aligning to TRBD2. Germline V lookup: CDR1 SGHTA, CDR2 FQGTGA. Germline trimming cut 4 bases from V and 6 bases from J; bases unmatched to any gene: 10. The CDR3 consists of 15 residues. In nucleotides, the CDR3 is TGTGCCAGCAGCTCCCAGGGGCGGGGGGGCTTCGAGCAGTACTTC. Translating it yields CASSSQGRGGFEQYF.

Note on this clonotype: This may be a read error: a much more frequent sequence differs by one nucleotide. No conserved phenylalanine or tryptophan ends this CDR3, so it is likely a read error. This chain joins TRBV28 and TRBJ1-2; 10 bases are a match to TRBD1. Germline trimming cut 6 bases from V and 4 bases from J; bases unmatched to any gene: 11. The CDR3 totals 16 residues. Germline V lookup: CDR1 MDHEN, CDR2 SYDVKM. The CDR3 here is CASRSRDRGKGYGYTL. The CDR3 bases are TGTGCCAGCAGGTCCCGGGACAGGGGAAAGGGCTATGGCTACACCTTA.

The rearrangement links TRBV6-1 to TRBJ2-1; 7 positions agree with TRBD1. Losses at the gene ends were 4 bases for V and 5 bases for J; bases not matched to a gene: 5. From germline, CDR1 is MNHNS and CDR2 SASEGT. The CDR3 consists of 14 residues. In DNA form, the CDR3 reads TGTGCCAGCAGTGGACAGGGAAACCACAATGAGCAGTTCTTC. Translation: CASSGQGNHNEQFF.